This T cell receptor beta chain comes out of a study of sequential checkpoint blockade in melanoma. The overall study: Patients were randomized 1:1 to nivolumab-then-ipilimumab or ipilimumab-then-nivolumab first-line.

This sample's treatment: randomized to nivolumab then ipilimumab (arm A) or the reverse (arm B). No patient had prior DNA-damaging chemotherapy. PBMC sorting kept live CD3+CD8+ cells without CD19 or CD56. Profiling relied on immunoSEQ multiplex PCR, and the TCRdb table lists in-frame clones only, not all of them. The sample comprises fewer than 35,000 clones, about 77% of which are singletons, and roughly a fifth rests with the top ten. Germline V gene data show CDR1 as MDHEN and CDR2 as SYDVKM. The CDR3 spans 14 residues. V was clipped by 8 bases and J by 4 bases; unmatched bases: 8. Sequencing was performed on CD8+ T cells sorted from blood (inferred from file names), taken from a patient given nivolumab and ipilimumab in sequence. The source of this sequence is a human donor with melanoma. The chain carries TRBV28 and TRBJ2-7, with 10 bases that match TRBD1. CDR3 sequence reads: CASLGDRGPYEQYF. DNA of the CDR3: TGTGCCAGCCTAGGGGACAGGGGACCTTACGAGCAGTACTTC.